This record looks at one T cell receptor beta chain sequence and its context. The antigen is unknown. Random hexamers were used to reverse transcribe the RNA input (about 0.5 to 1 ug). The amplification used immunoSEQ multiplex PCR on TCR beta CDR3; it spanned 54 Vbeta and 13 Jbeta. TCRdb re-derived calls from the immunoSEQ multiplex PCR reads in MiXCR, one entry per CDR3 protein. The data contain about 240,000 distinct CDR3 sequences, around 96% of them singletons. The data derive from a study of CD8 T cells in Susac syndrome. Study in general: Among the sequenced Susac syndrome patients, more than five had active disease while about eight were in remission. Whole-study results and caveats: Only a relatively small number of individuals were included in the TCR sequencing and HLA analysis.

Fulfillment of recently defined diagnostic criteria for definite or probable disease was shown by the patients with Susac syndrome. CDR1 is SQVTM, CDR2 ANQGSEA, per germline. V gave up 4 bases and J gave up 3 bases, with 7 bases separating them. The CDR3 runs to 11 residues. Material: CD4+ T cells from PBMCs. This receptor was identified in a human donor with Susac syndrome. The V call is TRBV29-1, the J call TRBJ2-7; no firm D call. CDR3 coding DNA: TGCAGCGTTGTCTCCCTCTACGAGCAGTACTTC. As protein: CSVVSLYEQYF.